These 24 T cell receptor beta chains were all obtained from the same sample, sequenced in a study of graft-versus-host responses after intestinal transplantation. Profiled with immunoSEQ multiplex PCR; TCRdb holds only in-frame clones, not every one. The sample carries nearly 90,000 clones, around 86% recorded once. These receptors have no known antigen. The sequencing here drew on unstimulated CD8+ T cells sorted from spleen or lymph node cells, taken before intestinal transplant. The source of these receptors is a human donor who received an intestinal transplant.

The rearrangement links TRBV2 to TRBJ2-1; D tentatively reads TRBD1 or TRBD2 (5 bases each). The germline CDR1 and CDR2 sequences are SNHLY and FYNNEI. The V and J ends lost 4 bases and 7 bases respectively, with 20 bases between them. CDR3 length equals 16 residues. The CDR3 bases are TGTGCCAGCAGTGGGGGGACGCAAACATCGAGGAATGAGCAGTTCTTC. This gives the protein CASSGGTQTSRNEQFF. Full variable domain (rest looked up from reference TRBV2 and TRBJ2-1): EPEVTQTPSHQVTQMGQEVILRCVPISNHLYFYWYRQILGQKVEFLVSFYNNEISEKSEIFDDQFSVERPDGSNFTLKIRSTKLEDSAMYFCASSGGTQTSRNEQFFGPGTRLTVL.

The rearrangement uses TRBV2 and TRBJ2-1; D call uncertain. The CDR3 is 15 residues long. V lost 1 base and J 0 bases, leaving 7 bases between the germline ends. Germline V lookup: CDR1 SNHLY, CDR2 FYNNEI. The DNA for the CDR3 is TGTGCCAGCAGTGAAGGTGCCAGCTCCTACAATGAGCAGTTCTTC. It is translated as CASSEGASSYNEQFF. Variable domain in full (rest from reference TRBV2 and TRBJ2-1): EPEVTQTPSHQVTQMGQEVILRCVPISNHLYFYWYRQILGQKVEFLVSFYNNEISEKSEIFDDQFSVERPDGSNFTLKIRSTKLEDSAMYFCASSEGASSYNEQFFGPGTRLTVL.

The chain is built from TRBV6-5 and TRBJ1-1, with a possible D match to TRBD1 (5 bases). Germline CDR1 reads MNHEY; CDR2 reads SVGAGI. V was trimmed by 2 bases and J by 1 base, leaving 5 bases between them. This CDR3 contains 13 residues. The CDR3 sequence is CASSYGTNTEAFF. The CDR3, as DNA: TGTGCCAGCAGTTACGGGACGAACACTGAAGCTTTCTTT.

V usage is TRBV10-3 and J usage is TRBJ2-7, with a possible D match to TRBD1 (6 bases). In germline, CDR1 is ENHRY, CDR2 SYGVKD. V gave up 8 bases and J gave up 2 bases, with 16 bases separating them. The CDR3 length is 14 residues. The CDR3: CAIGEDSLAYEQYF. The CDR3 nucleotides are TGTGCCATCGGAGAGGACAGTTTAGCCTACGAGCAGTACTTC.

The J gene is TRBJ1-6, the V gene TRBV27; unclear D gene. In germline, CDR1 is MNHEY, CDR2 SMNVEV (reference sequence). Trimming cost V 2 bases and J 4 bases, with 3 bases left between them. The CDR3 is 13 residues long. CDR3 residues: CASSLGYNSPLHF. The CDR3 DNA is TGTGCCAGCAGTTTAGGGTATAATTCACCCCTCCACTTT.

This clone was detected only a few times. This chain uses TRBV6-5 with TRBJ2-1; no clear D. The CDR3 length is 10 residues. The germline V and J ends were trimmed by 5 bases and 10 bases, with 6 bases remaining between them. Looked up from germline, CDR1 is MNHEY and CDR2 is SVGAGI. The CDR3 loop reads CASSDYEQFF. Written as DNA, the CDR3 is TGTGCCAGCAGTGATTACGAGCAGTTCTTC.

The CDR3 nucleotides read TGTGCCAGCAGCTTAGGTAGGGAAAAACTGTTTTTT. Residues: CASSLGREKLFF. This chain links TRBV13 with TRBJ1-4; D is unclear. This CDR3 has 12 residues. V lost 0 bases, J lost 8 bases, and 4 bases lay in between. CDR1 is PRHDT, CDR2 FYEKMQ, per germline (reference sequence).

The CDR3 spells CASSPTSGGANEQFF. CDR3 sequence (DNA): TGTGCCAGCAGCCCGACTAGCGGGGGGGCGAATGAGCAGTTCTTC. V and J are TRBV5-4 and TRBJ2-1, with 14 nucleotides matching TRBD2. The CDR3 contains 15 residues. CDR1 is SGHNT, CDR2 YYREEE, per germline (reference sequence). Losses at the gene ends were 4 bases for V and 7 bases for J; bases not matched to a gene: 4.

The rearrangement uses TRBV5-6 and TRBJ2-2, with TRBD1 matching over 9 bases. The ends lost 4 bases at V and 5 bases at J; junction bases unmatched: 6. Germline CDR1 and CDR2: SGHDT and YYEEEE. The CDR3 has 15 amino acids. The CDR3: CASSPGTGKTGELFF. DNA of the CDR3: TGTGCCAGCAGCCCCGGGACAGGGAAGACCGGGGAGCTGTTTTTT.

The chain recombines TRBV5-1 with TRBJ2-3; D gene unclear. The ends were cut back, 0 bases at V and 6 bases at J, with 5 bases in the middle. The V gene's germline CDR1 is SGHRS and CDR2 YFSETQ. The CDR3 contains 12 residues. The CDR3 DNA is TGCGCCAGCAGCTTGGGAGTTGATACGCAGTATTTT. Translation gives CASSLGVDTQYF.

This sequence joins TRBV6-1 and TRBJ1-1; D perhaps matches TRBD1 (6 bases). V lost 3 bases to trimming and J lost 8 bases, with 25 bases between them. CDR3 length: 17 amino acids. The germline V gene encodes CDR1 MNHNS and CDR2 SASEGT. The CDR3, as DNA: TGTGCCAGCAGTGATCATATAGTCCGGACAGTACTATTAGAAGCTTTCTTT. Translating gives CASSDHIVRTVLLEAFF.

The J gene is TRBJ2-7, the V gene TRBV10-3, with 10 bases aligning to TRBD1. The CDR3 consists of 17 residues. In germline, CDR1 is ENHRY, CDR2 SYGVKD. Trimming cost V 0 bases and J 2 bases; bases outside gene matches: 7. This chain's CDR3 is CAISESVRGQGTYEQYF. CDR3 bases: TGTGCCATCAGTGAGTCGGTACGGGGACAGGGGACCTACGAGCAGTACTTC.

The J gene is TRBJ2-7, the V gene TRBV4-3; weak D call: TRBD2 (6 bases). This CDR3 spans 13 amino acids. The germline V gene encodes CDR1 LGHNA and CDR2 YSLEER. V was cut by 5 bases and J by 2 bases, with 10 bases left in between. In nucleotides, the CDR3 is TGCGCCAGCAGCTCGGGAGTTACCTACGAGCAGTACTTC. The encoded protein is CASSSGVTYEQYF.

A remark on this clone: An end of the junction does not agree with germline; a read error may underlie this. V gene TRBV5-1 combines with J gene TRBJ1-1, with D hard to call. This CDR3 contains 15 residues. Looked up from germline, CDR1 is SGHRS and CDR2 is YFSETQ. In DNA form, the CDR3 reads TGCGCCAGCAGCCGTCGGAGTGAGCTGAACACTGAAGCTTCCTTT. Amino acids: CASSRRSELNTEASF.

The gene calls are TRBV6-4 and TRBJ2-1, with 8 bases matching TRBD2. Germline CDR1 is MRHNA and CDR2 is SNTAGT. The CDR3 is 15 amino acids. With 4 bases clipped from V and 2 bases from J, the junction kept 4 bases outside the gene matches. The CDR3 sequence: CASSGVAGTYNEQFF. For the CDR3, the DNA is TGTGCCAGCAGTGGAGTAGCGGGAACCTACAATGAGCAGTTCTTC.

The CDR3 here is CASSLAAGGLRGTDTQYF. For the CDR3, the DNA is TGTGCCAGCAGCTTAGCAGCGGGGGGGCTTCGGGGCACAGATACGCAGTATTTT. V gene TRBV11-2 combines with J gene TRBJ2-3, with 10 nucleotides matching TRBD2. V lost 1 base to trimming and J lost 1 base; unmatched junction nucleotides: 8. The length of the CDR3 is 18 residues. Per the germline V gene, CDR1 is SGHAT and CDR2 is FQNNGV.

The chain is built from TRBV28 and TRBJ2-7; weak D call: TRBD1 (6 bases). The CDR3 has 14 residues. The V gene lost 6 bases and the J gene lost 0 bases, with 12 bases spanning the gap. Germline V CDR1 and CDR2: MDHEN, SYDVKM. The CDR3 DNA sequence: TGTGCCAGCAGCAACAGGGCTCACTCCTACGAGCAGTACTTC. Its translation is CASSNRAHSYEQYF.

Regarding this clone: A read error may produce the germline difference seen at one junction end. J is TRBJ2-1 and V is TRBV5-4, with 15 bases aligning to TRBD2. The CDR3 extends over 16 amino acids. Germline assignment: CDR1 SGHNT and CDR2 YYREEE (reference sequence). CDR3 protein: CASSLRSGTSGGPPIF. The CDR3 DNA sequence: TGTGCCAGCAGCTTGAGATCCGGGACTAGCGGGGGGCCCCCCATCTTC.

The chain joins TRBV10-1 to TRBJ2-1, with D possibly matching TRBD2 (5 bases). The V gene lost 3 bases and the J gene lost 6 bases, with 18 bases spanning the gap. In germline, CDR1 is WNHNN, CDR2 SYGVQD (reference sequence). The CDR3 extends over 16 amino acids. The CDR3 reads CASSDTEVAGLNEQFF. The CDR3 DNA reads TGCGCCAGCAGTGATACGGAGGTGGCAGGCCTCAATGAGCAGTTCTTC.

The chain joins TRBV28 to TRBJ1-1; D gene uncertain. Germline values: CDR1 MDHEN, CDR2 SYDVKM. There are 20 residues in the CDR3. Trimming left V 1 base short and J 0 bases short, with 24 bases between. CDR3 DNA: TGTGCCAGCAGTTTATATATCTCCCTTTGGCAGCTGATGTTGAACACTGAAGCTTTCTTT. This sequence encodes CASSLYISLWQLMLNTEAFF.

The rearrangement links TRBV15 to TRBJ1-3; 8 bases map to TRBD1. The CDR3 runs to 16 residues. Trimming at V came to 3 bases and at J to 8 bases, leaving 12 bases not matched to a gene. Germline CDR1 is LNHNV and CDR2 is YYDKDF (reference sequence). The CDR3 DNA reads TGTGCCACCAGCAGGGACGACAGGGGTTGTATAGACACCATATATTTT. As protein: CATSRDDRGCIDTIYF.

The genes are TRBV7-9 and TRBJ2-2, with D tentatively TRBD2 (5 bases). Germline V gene sequence: CDR1 SEHNR, CDR2 FQNEAQ (reference sequence). The CDR3 spans 15 residues. V lost 3 bases and J lost 7, with 15 bases in between. DNA for the CDR3: TGTGCCAGCAGCTTGGACCTTAGCCGGGGCGGGGAGCTGTTTTTT. Translated, it gives CASSLDLSRGGELFF.

This clone came up once. The CDR3 DNA reads TGTGCCAGCAGCATGGTGGGGCTAGGGTCCTACAATGAGCAGTTCTTC. Translating it yields CASSMVGLGSYNEQFF. V usage is TRBV13 and J usage is TRBJ2-1; D possibly corresponds to TRBD1 (5 bases). Germline-derived CDR1 and CDR2 are PRHDT and FYEKMQ (reference sequence). V dropped 5 bases and J dropped 1 base, with 15 bases sitting between them. The CDR3 length is 16 residues.

Concerning this clone: One end of the junction varies from germline; a read error may be responsible. The chain links TRBV28 to TRBJ1-2; possibly TRBD1 for D (5 bases). The CDR3 is made up of 13 amino acids. Germline V gene lookup returns CDR1 MDHEN and CDR2 SYDVKM. CDR3 residues: CASTLGGNDGYTF. CDR3 coding DNA: TGTGCCAGCACCCTTGGGGGTAACGATGGCTACACCTTC.